What follows are 20 T cell receptor beta chains derived from one specimen sequenced in a study of spatial heterogeneity in lung cancer. Overall study findings and caveats: Tumors with more nonsynonymous mutations had more expanded intratumoral alpha and beta TCRs.

TCRdb used MiXCR to reprocess the 5' RACE reads, holding one entry per CDR3 protein. The profile covers several thousand distinct CDR3 sequences, with 14% to 15% appearing a single time and more than 20% taken by the ten largest. Antigens for these TCRs are unknown. Time point denoted: sample taken at primary tumor resection. The material was lung tumor tissue, obtained at surgery. Receptor source: a female donor with early-stage non-small cell lung cancer.

This clonotype is medium-sized (0.01 to 0.1%). The chain employs TRBV12-3 or TRBV12-4 and TRBJ1-4, with 7 bases that match TRBD1. With V trimmed by 7 bases and J by 6 bases, 8 bases remained unmatched. The CDR3 has 14 amino acids. CDR3 in amino acids: CASIPGQSYEKLFF. In DNA form, the CDR3 reads TGTGCCAGCATCCCGGGACAGTCGTATGAAAAACTGTTTTTT.

This clonotype counts as medium-sized. This sequence joins TRBV7-2 and TRBJ2-2; D remains unclear. V lost 5 bases to trimming and J lost 1 base, with 5 bases between them. Germline CDR1 reads SGHTA; CDR2 reads FQGNSA. The CDR3 loop spans 13 amino acids. This CDR3 is CASSRGNTGELFF. CDR3 DNA sequence: TGTGCCAGCAGCCGCGGGAACACCGGGGAGCTGTTTTTT.

This clonotype is medium-sized by share. The chain links TRBV20-1 to TRBJ2-3, with D perhaps TRBD1 or TRBD2 (5 bases each). Trimming removed 0 bases at V and 2 bases at J, with 12 bases between. CDR3 length equals 15 residues. The germline V gene has CDR1 DFQATT and CDR2 SNEGSKA (reference sequence). CDR3 region: CSARDGARNTDTQYF. For the CDR3, the DNA is TGCAGTGCTAGAGACGGGGCGAGGAACACAGATACGCAGTATTTT.

This clonotype came up many times. The gene calls are TRBV28 and TRBJ2-7; 9 positions match TRBD1. This CDR3 region has 14 residues. V lost 4 bases and J lost 4; bases outside the gene matches: 5. Germline V gives CDR1 MDHEN, CDR2 SYDVKM. In DNA form, the CDR3 reads TGTGCCAGCAGTTCCGGACAGGGGTTATACGAGCAGTACTTC. Amino acids: CASSSGQGLYEQYF.

This clonotype was seen at least ten times. J is TRBJ2-1 and V is TRBV13, with D possibly matching TRBD2 (6 bases). Germline V gene lookup returns CDR1 PRHDT and CDR2 FYEKMQ (reference sequence). V was shortened by 5 bases and J by 10 bases, with 18 bases between the two germline ends. The CDR3 length is 14 residues. CDR3 in amino acids: CASSPNPEGGEQFF. CDR3 nucleotide sequence: TGTGCCAGCAGCCCCAACCCGGAGGGTGGAGAGCAGTTCTTC.

This clonotype is medium-sized. The rearrangement links TRBV6-5 to TRBJ1-4; D unclear. The CDR3 sequence is 12 residues long. Germline V CDR1 and CDR2: MNHEY, SVGAGI. V shed 7 bases and J shed 7 bases, with 10 bases lying between them. CDR3 protein: CASTQPPEKLFF. CDR3 nucleotides: TGTGCCAGCACCCAGCCCCCTGAAAAACTGTTTTTT.

In its sample, this clonotype ranks as medium-sized. The chain couples TRBV5-1 to TRBJ2-5; no clear D. V lost 2 bases to trimming and J lost 2 bases, with 7 bases between them. The CDR3 has 13 amino acids. The V gene's germline CDR1 is SGHRS and CDR2 YFSETQ. CDR3 in DNA: TGCGCCAGCAGCTTTAACAGACAAGAGACCCAGTACTTC. It specifies CASSFNRQETQYF.

This clonotype was observed a few times. The V and J genes are TRBV18 and TRBJ1-1; D is uncertain. This CDR3 comprises 12 residues. Germline V gives CDR1 KGHSH, CDR2 LQKENI. Trimming took off 1 base at V and 8 bases at J, with 8 bases between the two ends. Here the CDR3 DNA reads TGTGCCAGCTCACCACGTTCGGGGGAAGCTTTCTTT. Protein sequence: CASSPRSGEAFF.

This sequence joins TRBV7-2 and TRBJ1-4; D call uncertain. Per the germline V gene, CDR1 is SGHTA and CDR2 is FQGNSA. Trimming stripped 5 bases from V and 10 bases from J, with 17 bases between. The CDR3 is 14 amino acids. The CDR3 here is CASSPSAGRGKLFF. The CDR3 DNA reads TGTGCCAGCAGCCCAAGTGCTGGGCGCGGAAAACTGTTTTTT.

This clonotype was observed many times. V gene TRBV15 combines with J gene TRBJ1-4; tentative D call: TRBD1 (5 bases). The CDR3 consists of 14 residues. The V end was cut by 1 base, the J end by 7 bases, with 10 bases between. Germline V gene sequence: CDR1 LNHNV, CDR2 YYDKDF (reference sequence). CDR3 bases: TGTGCCACCAGCAGAGGGGTGAGGGGTGAAAAACTGTTTTTT. Protein: CATSRGVRGEKLFF.

This clonotype is classed as medium-sized. V usage is TRBV5-1 and J usage is TRBJ1-4, with TRBD1 matching over 7 bases. CDR1 and CDR2 (germline): SGHRS, YFSETQ. The CDR3 runs 18 residues. Losses at the gene ends were 2 bases for V and 0 bases for J; bases not matched to a gene: 10. CDR3 sequence: CASSFGGTVGSTNEKLFF. The CDR3 coding sequence is TGCGCCAGCAGCTTCGGAGGGACAGTGGGATCAACTAATGAAAAACTGTTTTTT.

By sample share, this clonotype is medium-sized. V gene TRBV18 combines with J gene TRBJ1-3; D gene ambiguous. The CDR3 is 17 amino acids. The V end lost 5 bases, the J end lost 4 bases, and 21 bases lay between the germline ends. Germline values: CDR1 KGHSH, CDR2 LQKENI. In DNA form, the CDR3 reads TGTGCCAGCTCAGACACTTCGGGTCAGGTCCTAGGAAACACCATATATTTT. Its translation is CASSDTSGQVLGNTIYF.

The gene calls are TRBV12-3 or TRBV12-4 and TRBJ2-7, with 8 bases identical to TRBD1. V trimming: 2 bases; J trimming: 3 bases; junction bases outside the gene matches: 3. The CDR3 has 14 amino acids. The CDR3 spells CASSLIGTGYEQYF. DNA of the CDR3: TGTGCCAGCAGTTTAATCGGGACAGGCTACGAGCAGTACTTC.

This clonotype was counted many times. The chain links TRBV6-2 or TRBV6-3 to TRBJ1-2, with 8 bases lining up with TRBD1. The CDR3 contains 14 residues. Trimming removed 5 bases from V and 8 bases from J; junction bases left unmatched: 10. Germline V gene lookup returns CDR1 MNHEY and CDR2 SVGEGT. The CDR3 here is CASSRTGKSLGYTF. CDR3 nucleotides: TGTGCCAGCAGTCGGACAGGGAAGAGCCTCGGCTACACCTTC.

The V call is TRBV29-1, the J call TRBJ2-7, with D hard to call. Germline V gene data show CDR1 as SQVTM and CDR2 as ANQGSEA. The V end lost 8 bases, the J end lost 2 bases, and 16 bases lay between the germline ends. The CDR3 runs 13 residues. CDR3 in amino acids: CSSLSDGAYEQYF. The DNA of the CDR3 is TGCAGCTCATTATCGGACGGAGCCTACGAGCAGTACTTC.

In this sample, this clonotype turned up many times. The chain is built from TRBV18 and TRBJ2-5; 9 bases match TRBD1. Trimming at V came to 3 bases and at J to 4 bases, leaving 6 bases not matched to a gene. Looked up from germline, CDR1 is KGHSH and CDR2 is LQKENI. This CDR3 is built from 15 residues. The CDR3 protein is CASSPDRGSRETQYF. CDR3 coding DNA: TGTGCCAGCTCACCCGACAGGGGGAGTAGAGAGACCCAGTACTTC.

This clonotype is deemed medium-sized. The chain carries TRBV6-1 and TRBJ1-2; possible D gene TRBD1, 5 bases. Germline V CDR1 and CDR2: MNHNS, SASEGT. V lost 0 bases and J lost 8, with 10 bases in between. There are 13 residues in the CDR3. The CDR3 sequence: CASSEAAGRGYTF. The CDR3 DNA sequence: TGTGCCAGCAGTGAAGCGGCAGGGCGAGGCTACACCTTC.

Within the sample, this clonotype is medium-sized (0.01 to 0.1%). The chain employs TRBV6-5 and TRBJ1-3; TRBD1 agrees at 7 bases. Per the germline V gene, CDR1 is MNHEY and CDR2 is SVGAGI. V trimming: 6 bases; J trimming: 4 bases; junction bases outside the gene matches: 18. The CDR3 has 18 amino acids. The chain's CDR3 is CASRRTGGPGLGGNTIYF. CDR3 sequence (DNA): TGTGCCAGCAGACGGACAGGAGGTCCCGGTCTGGGGGGAAACACCATATATTTT.

Ten or more counts support this clonotype. The V and J genes are TRBV28 and TRBJ2-3; 10 nucleotides match TRBD2. The germline V gene encodes CDR1 MDHEN and CDR2 SYDVKM. This CDR3 has 15 residues. J gave up 5 bases and V 5 bases, and 7 bases lay outside the gene matches. CDR3 DNA sequence: TGTGCCAGCAGTGTACTAGCGGGGTGGGGAGATACGCAGTATTTT. It codes for CASSVLAGWGDTQYF.

By sample share, this clonotype is medium-sized (0.01 to 0.1%). This chain joins TRBV7-9 and TRBJ2-6, with D maybe TRBD1 (6 bases). The CDR3 runs 15 residues. Germline loops: CDR1 SEHNR, CDR2 FQNEAQ (reference sequence). V was clipped by 1 base and J by 2 bases, with 6 bases between them. The CDR3 spells CASSLGQAGANVLTF. CDR3 DNA: TGTGCCAGCAGCTTAGGACAGGCTGGGGCCAACGTCCTGACTTTC.